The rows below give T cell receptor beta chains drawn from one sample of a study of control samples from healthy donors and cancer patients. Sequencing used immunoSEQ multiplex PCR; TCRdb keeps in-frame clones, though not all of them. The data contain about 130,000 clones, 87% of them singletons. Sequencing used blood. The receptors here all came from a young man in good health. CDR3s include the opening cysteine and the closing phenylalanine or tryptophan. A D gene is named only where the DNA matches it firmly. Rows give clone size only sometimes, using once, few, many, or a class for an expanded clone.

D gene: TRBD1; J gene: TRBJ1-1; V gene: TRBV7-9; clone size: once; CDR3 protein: CASSAQSLRQGRVTEAFF; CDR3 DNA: TGTGCCAGCAGCGCACAATCTCTTCGACAGGGAAGAGTCACTGAAGCTTTCTTT
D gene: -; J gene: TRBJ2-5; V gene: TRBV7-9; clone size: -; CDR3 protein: CASSSSETQYF; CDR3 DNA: TGTGCCAGCAGCTCATCGGAGACCCAGTACTTC
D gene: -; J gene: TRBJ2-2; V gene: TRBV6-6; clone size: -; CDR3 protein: CASSPLRGETGELFF; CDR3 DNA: TGTGCCAGCAGCCCCCTGCGTGGGGAAACCGGGGAGCTGTTTTTT
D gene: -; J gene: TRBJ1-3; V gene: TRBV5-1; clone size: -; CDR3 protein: CASSLGDFSSGNTIYF; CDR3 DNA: TGCGCCAGCAGCTTGGGAGATTTCTCGTCTGGAAACACCATATATTTT
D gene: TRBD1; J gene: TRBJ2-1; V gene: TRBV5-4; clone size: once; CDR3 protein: CASRQGFGNNEQFF; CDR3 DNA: TGTGCCAGCCGACAGGGCTTTGGAAACAATGAGCAGTTCTTC
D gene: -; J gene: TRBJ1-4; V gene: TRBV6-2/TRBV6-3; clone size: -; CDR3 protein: CASSYWSGEKLFF; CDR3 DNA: TGTGCCAGCAGTTACTGGTCGGGTGAAAAACTGTTTTTT
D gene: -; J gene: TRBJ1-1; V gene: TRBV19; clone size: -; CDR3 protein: CASSIGHLNTEAFF; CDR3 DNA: TGTGCCAGTAGTATAGGTCACCTGAACACTGAAGCTTTCTTT
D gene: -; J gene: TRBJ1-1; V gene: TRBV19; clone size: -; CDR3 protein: CASSMVTAPNTEAFF; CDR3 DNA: TGTGCCAGTAGTATGGTAACAGCTCCGAACACTGAAGCTTTCTTT
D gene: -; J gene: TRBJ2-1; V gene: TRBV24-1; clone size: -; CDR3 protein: CATSDTGGQSYNEQFF; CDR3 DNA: TGTGCCACCAGTGATACGGGGGGCCAATCCTACAATGAGCAGTTCTTC
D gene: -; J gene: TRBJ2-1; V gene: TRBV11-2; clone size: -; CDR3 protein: CASSFLAAKDEQFF; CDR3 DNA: TGTGCCAGCAGCTTTTTGGCAGCAAAGGATGAGCAGTTCTTC
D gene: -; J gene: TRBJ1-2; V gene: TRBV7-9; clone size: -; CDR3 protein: CASTTGGGQYYGYTF; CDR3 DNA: TGTGCCAGCACCACCGGGGGTGGACAGTACTATGGCTACACCTTC
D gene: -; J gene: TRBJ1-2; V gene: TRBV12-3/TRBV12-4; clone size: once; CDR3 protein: CASSLQGFYGYTF; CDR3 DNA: TGTGCCAGCAGTTTGCAGGGCTTCTATGGCTACACCTTC
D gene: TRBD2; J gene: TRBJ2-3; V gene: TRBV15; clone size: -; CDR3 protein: CATRDWRETHTDTQYF; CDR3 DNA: TGTGCCACCAGAGACTGGCGGGAGACACACACAGATACGCAGTATTTT
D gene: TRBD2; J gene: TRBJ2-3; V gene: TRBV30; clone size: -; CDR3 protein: CAWEGLAGGNTQYF; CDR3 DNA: TGTGCCTGGGAGGGGCTAGCGGGAGGAAATACGCAGTATTTT
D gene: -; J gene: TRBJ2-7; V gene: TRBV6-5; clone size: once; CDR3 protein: CASSYLGSRKTYEQYF; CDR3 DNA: TGTGCCAGCAGTTACCTCGGCTCGCGAAAAACATACGAGCAGTACTTC
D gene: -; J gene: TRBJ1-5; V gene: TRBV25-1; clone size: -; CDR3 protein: CASSLDGAQHF; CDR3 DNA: TGTGCCAGCAGTCTGGACGGGGCCCAGCATTTT
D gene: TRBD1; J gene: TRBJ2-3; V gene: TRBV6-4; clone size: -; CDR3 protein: CASSPGQGTSDTQYF; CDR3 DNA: TGTGCCAGCAGCCCCGGACAGGGGACATCAGATACGCAGTATTTT
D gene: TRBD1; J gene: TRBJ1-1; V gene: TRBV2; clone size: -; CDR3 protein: CASRGQGRGTEAFF; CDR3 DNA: TGTGCCAGCAGGGGACAGGGGAGAGGCACTGAAGCTTTCTTT
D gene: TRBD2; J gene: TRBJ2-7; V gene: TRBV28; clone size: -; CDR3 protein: CATLPGLGPYEQYF; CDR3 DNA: TGTGCCACCCTTCCGGGACTAGGTCCCTACGAGCAGTACTTC
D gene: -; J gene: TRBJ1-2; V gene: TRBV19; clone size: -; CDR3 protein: CASSPDRATNYGYTF; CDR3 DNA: TGTGCCAGTAGCCCCGACAGAGCAACTAACTATGGCTACACCTTC
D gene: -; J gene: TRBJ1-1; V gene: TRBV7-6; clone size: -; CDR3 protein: CASSQQVGTEAFF; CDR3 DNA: TGTGCCAGCAGTCAGCAGGTCGGTACTGAAGCTTTCTTT
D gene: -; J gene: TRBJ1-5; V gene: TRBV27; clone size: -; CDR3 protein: CASGNGGSGNQPQHF; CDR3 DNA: TGTGCCAGCGGGAACGGGGGGAGTGGCAATCAGCCCCAGCATTTT
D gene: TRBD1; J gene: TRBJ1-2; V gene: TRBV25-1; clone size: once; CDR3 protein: CASSHSGTATRKLYGYTF; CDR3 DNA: TGTGCCAGCAGCCATTCCGGGACAGCGACGCGAAAACTCTATGGCTACACCTTC
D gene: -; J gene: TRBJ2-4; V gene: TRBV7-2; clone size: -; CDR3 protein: CASSLSRNPKNIQYF; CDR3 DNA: TGTGCCAGCAGCTTATCGCGCAACCCCAAAAACATTCAGTACTTC
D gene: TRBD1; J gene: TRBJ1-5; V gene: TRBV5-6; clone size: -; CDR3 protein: CASSRGTGVSRDQPQHF; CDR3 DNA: TGTGCCAGCAGCCGCGGGACAGGGGTATCTCGGGATCAGCCCCAGCATTTT
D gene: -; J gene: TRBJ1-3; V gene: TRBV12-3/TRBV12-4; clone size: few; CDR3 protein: CASTRNSGNTIYF; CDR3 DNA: TGTGCCAGCACGAGAAACAGTGGAAACACCATATATTTT
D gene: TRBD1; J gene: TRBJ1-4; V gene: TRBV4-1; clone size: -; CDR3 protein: CASSQGQGGEKLFF; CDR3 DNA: TGCGCCAGCAGCCAAGGACAAGGGGGCGAAAAACTGTTTTTT
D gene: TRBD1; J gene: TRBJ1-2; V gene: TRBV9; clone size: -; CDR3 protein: CASSPRTGANYGYTF; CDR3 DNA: TGTGCCAGCAGCCCCCGGACAGGGGCTAACTATGGCTACACCTTC
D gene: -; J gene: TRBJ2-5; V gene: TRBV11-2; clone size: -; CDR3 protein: CASSLESSGIQYF; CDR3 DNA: TGTGCCAGCAGCTTAGAATCCTCAGGAATCCAGTACTTC
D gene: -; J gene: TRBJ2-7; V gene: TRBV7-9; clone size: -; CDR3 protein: CASSSLLYEQYF; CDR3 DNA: TGTGCCAGCAGCTCCCTACTCTACGAGCAGTACTTC
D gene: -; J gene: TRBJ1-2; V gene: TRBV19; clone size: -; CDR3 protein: CASSNRDGYTF; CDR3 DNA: TGTGCCAGTAGTAACAGGGATGGCTACACCTTC
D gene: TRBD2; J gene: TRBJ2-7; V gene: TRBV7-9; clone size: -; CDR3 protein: CASSPPLAGGYEQYF; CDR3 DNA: TGTGCCAGCAGCCCGCCCCTAGCGGGAGGGTACGAGCAGTACTTC
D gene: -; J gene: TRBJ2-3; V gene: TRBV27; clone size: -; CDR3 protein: CASRDPGDTQYF; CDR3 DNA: TGTGCCAGCAGGGACCCGGGGGATACGCAGTATTTT
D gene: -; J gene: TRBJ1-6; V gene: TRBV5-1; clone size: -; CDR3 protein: CASSLEGRGGGSPLHF; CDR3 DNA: TGCGCCAGCAGCTTGGAGGGACGCGGAGGGGGTTCACCCCTCCACTTT
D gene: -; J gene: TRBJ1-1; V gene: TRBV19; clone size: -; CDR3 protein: CASSIRGQGRTEAFF; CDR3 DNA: TGTGCCAGTAGTATCCGGGGGCAGGGGAGGACTGAAGCTTTCTTT
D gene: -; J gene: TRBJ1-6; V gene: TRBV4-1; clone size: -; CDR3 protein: CASSQDKGHNSPLHF; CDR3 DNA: TGCGCCAGCAGCCAAGATAAGGGTCATAATTCACCCCTCCACTTT
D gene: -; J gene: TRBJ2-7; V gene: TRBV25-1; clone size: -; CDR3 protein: CATSGDADYEQYF; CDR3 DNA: TGTGCCACCTCTGGTGATGCCGACTACGAGCAGTACTTC
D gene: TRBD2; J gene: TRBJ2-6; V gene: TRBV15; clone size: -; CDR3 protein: CATSRGLAGGTGANVLTF; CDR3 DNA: TGTGCCACCAGCAGGGGACTAGCGGGAGGAACTGGGGCCAACGTCCTGACTTTC
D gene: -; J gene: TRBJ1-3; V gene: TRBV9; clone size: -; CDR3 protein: CASSDGNSGNTIYF; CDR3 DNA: TGTGCCAGCAGCGACGGGAACTCTGGAAACACCATATATTTT
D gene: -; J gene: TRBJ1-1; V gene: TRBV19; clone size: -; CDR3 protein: CASSIQSNTEAFF; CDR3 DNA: TGTGCCAGTAGTATACAAAGCAACACTGAAGCTTTCTTT
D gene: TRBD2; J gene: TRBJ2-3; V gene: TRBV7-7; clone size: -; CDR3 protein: CASSLGTSGITDTQYF; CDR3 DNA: TGTGCCAGCAGCCTAGGGACTAGCGGGATTACAGATACGCAGTATTTT
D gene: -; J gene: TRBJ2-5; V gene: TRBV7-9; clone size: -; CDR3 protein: CASTSWGAGEETQYF; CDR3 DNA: TGTGCCAGCACGAGCTGGGGGGCTGGGGAAGAGACCCAGTACTTC
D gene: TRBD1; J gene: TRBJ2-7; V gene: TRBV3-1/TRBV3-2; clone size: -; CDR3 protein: CASSQLGQLTYEQYF; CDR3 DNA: TGTGCCAGCAGCCAACTGGGACAGCTAACCTACGAGCAGTACTTC
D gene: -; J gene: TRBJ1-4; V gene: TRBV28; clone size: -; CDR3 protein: CASSPGGWEKLFF; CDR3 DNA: TGTGCCAGCTCCCCGGGGGGCTGGGAAAAACTGTTTTTT
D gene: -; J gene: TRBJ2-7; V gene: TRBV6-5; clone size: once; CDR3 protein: CASSYSPTSSYEQYF; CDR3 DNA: TGTGCCAGCAGTTATTCTCCTACGAGCTCCTACGAGCAGTACTTC
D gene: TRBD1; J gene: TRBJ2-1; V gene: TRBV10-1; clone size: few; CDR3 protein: CASSDPGTGGDYNEQFF; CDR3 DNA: TGCGCCAGCAGTGACCCTGGGACAGGGGGGGACTACAATGAGCAGTTCTTC
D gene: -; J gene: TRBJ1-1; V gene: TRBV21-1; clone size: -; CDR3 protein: CDAGPNTEAFF; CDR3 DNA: TGTGATGCCGGGCCGAACACTGAAGCTTTCTTT
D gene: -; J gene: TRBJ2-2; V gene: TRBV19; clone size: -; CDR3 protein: CASSIRGGAPNTGELFF; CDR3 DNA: TGTGCCAGTAGTATTAGGGGGGGGGCTCCGAACACCGGGGAGCTGTTTTTT
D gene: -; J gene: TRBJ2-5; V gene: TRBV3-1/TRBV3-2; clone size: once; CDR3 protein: CASSQGVLYQETQYF; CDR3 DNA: TGTGCCAGCAGCCAAGGGGTCTTGTACCAAGAGACCCAGTACTTC
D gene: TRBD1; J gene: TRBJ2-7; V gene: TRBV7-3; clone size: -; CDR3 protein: CASSLGGTGTYEQYF; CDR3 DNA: TGTGCCAGCAGCTTGGGTGGGACAGGGACCTACGAGCAGTACTTC
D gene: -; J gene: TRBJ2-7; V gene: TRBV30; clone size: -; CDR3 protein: CAWSLAPTVYEQYF; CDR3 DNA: TGTGCCTGGAGTCTTGCCCCGACAGTCTACGAGCAGTACTTC
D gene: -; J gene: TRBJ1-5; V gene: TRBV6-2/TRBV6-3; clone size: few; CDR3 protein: CASSYVSNQPQHF; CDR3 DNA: TGTGCCAGCAGTTACGTAAGCAATCAGCCCCAGCATTTT
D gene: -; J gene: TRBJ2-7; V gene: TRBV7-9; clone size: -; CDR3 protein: CASSLVATTYEQYF; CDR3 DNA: TGTGCCAGCAGCTTAGTGGCGACTACTTACGAGCAGTACTTC
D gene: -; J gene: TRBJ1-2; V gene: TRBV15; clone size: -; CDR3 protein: CATSSADILYGYTF; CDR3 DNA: TGTGCCACCAGCAGTGCGGACATCCTCTATGGCTACACCTTC